Listed here are 25 T cell receptor beta chains from one sample, sequenced in a study of blood T cell repertoires in COVID-19. Here immunoSEQ multiplex PCR was the method, and the copy in TCRdb shows in-frame clones only, minus some. The sample contains about 310,000 clones, under 90% of which appear only once. The sequencing input was peripheral blood. The origin of the receptors is a woman aged 25 to 39 with COVID-19, enrolled during active disease.

This rearrangement joins TRBV7-9 to TRBJ2-7; TRBD2 agrees at 9 bases. With 6 bases clipped from V and 0 bases from J, the junction kept 6 bases outside the gene matches. The CDR3 is 15 residues long. Germline CDR1 is SEHNR and CDR2 is FQNEAQ (reference sequence). The CDR3 coding sequence is TGTGCCAGCAGTCGACGACTAGCGGCCTCCTACGAGCAGTACTTC. Translation gives CASSRRLAASYEQYF.

This rearrangement joins TRBV30 to TRBJ2-7; D possibly corresponds to TRBD2 (7 bases). The CDR3 contains 14 residues. Per germline, CDR1 GTSNPN and CDR2 SVGIG (reference sequence). With 7 bases removed from V and 0 bases from J, the gap between germline ends came to 16 bases. This chain's CDR3 is CAYDGGANSYEQYF. CDR3 sequence (DNA): TGTGCCTACGATGGGGGGGCAAACTCCTACGAGCAGTACTTC.

The chain is built from TRBV6-5 and TRBJ2-1, with 9 positions matching TRBD2. The germline V gene encodes CDR1 MNHEY and CDR2 SVGAGI. This CDR3 contains 15 residues. V gave up 5 bases and J gave up 8 bases; unmatched junction bases: 10. CDR3 residues: CASSRAGGPVDEQFF. The CDR3 coding sequence is TGTGCCAGCAGTCGGGCGGGAGGGCCCGTAGATGAGCAGTTCTTC.

This chain uses TRBV3-1 (or the pseudogene TRBV3-2) with TRBJ1-2; the match to TRBD1 covers 7 bases. Trimming removed 4 bases from V and 6 bases from J; junction bases left unmatched: 8. Germline V gene sequence: CDR1 LGHDT, CDR2 YNNKEL (reference sequence). CDR3 size: 14 residues. CDR3 residues: CASSRSGQTDGYTF. In nucleotides, the CDR3 is TGTGCCAGCAGCCGCTCGGGACAGACGGATGGCTACACCTTC.

This clone occurred once. The V and J genes are TRBV7-9 and TRBJ2-1; 11 bases agree with TRBD2. CDR3 length equals 18 residues. Germline V gene lookup returns CDR1 SEHNR and CDR2 FQNEAQ (reference sequence). J was trimmed by 3 bases and V by 5 bases; bases with no gene match: 12. The CDR3 region is CASSAGRLAGRIYNEQFF. The CDR3 bases are TGTGCCAGCAGCGCCGGACGACTAGCGGGAAGGATCTACAATGAGCAGTTCTTC.

This chain uses TRBV19 with TRBJ2-3; 10 nucleotides line up with TRBD2. Germline-derived CDR1 and CDR2 are LNHDA and SQIVND (reference sequence). V shed 5 bases and J 6 bases; nucleotides not matched to a gene: 5. The CDR3 has 14 residues. The CDR3 region has the DNA TGTGCCAGTAGTGTTGGACTAGCGGTTGATACGCAGTATTTT. As protein: CASSVGLAVDTQYF.

The CDR3 sequence: CASSTSWESGYTF. The CDR3 DNA reads as TGCGCCAGCAGTACTAGCTGGGAGTCTGGCTACACCTTC. V gene TRBV5-1 combines with J gene TRBJ1-2; D gene uncertain. Germline V lookup: CDR1 SGHRS, CDR2 YFSETQ. This CDR3 is 13 amino acids long. V lost 5 bases, J lost 7 bases, and 15 bases lay in between. Drawing the rest from reference TRBV5-1 and TRBJ1-2, the complete variable domain is KAGVTQTPRYLIKTRGQQVTLSCSPISGHRSVSWYQQTPGQGLQFLFEYFSETQRNKGNFPGRFSGRQFSNSRSEMNVSTLELGDSALYLCASSTSWESGYTFGSGTRLTVV.

The chain has TRBV7-9 and TRBJ2-5, with 10 bases lining up with TRBD1. CDR3 length: 16 amino acids. Germline V gene sequence: CDR1 SEHNR, CDR2 FQNEAQ (reference sequence). V lost 2 bases, J lost 5 bases, and 8 bases stayed unmatched. CDR3 residues: CASSLRSGQGYETQYF. The DNA of the CDR3 is TGTGCCAGCAGCTTACGGTCGGGACAGGGGTATGAGACCCAGTACTTC.

The chain couples TRBV21-1 to TRBJ1-1; the table's D call of TRBD1 was not tested on the DNA. TRBV21-1 is a documented pseudogene. This CDR3 has 18 residues. CDR3 nucleotides: TGTGCCAGCAGCAAAGCACGGGTTCGGACAGGGGTGACCGCTGAAGCTTTCTTT. Encoded protein: CASSKARVRTGVTAEAFF.

This chain links TRBV30 with TRBJ2-7, with 10 bases that match TRBD1. V was pared by 5 bases and J by 6 bases, with 7 bases of the junction left unmatched. Germline V gene data show CDR1 as GTSNPN and CDR2 as SVGIG (reference sequence). CDR3 length: 13 residues. The chain's CDR3 is CAWYRDRGGEQYF. The CDR3 coding sequence is TGTGCCTGGTACCGGGACAGGGGAGGCGAGCAGTACTTC.

This chain joins TRBV18 and TRBJ2-2, with a tentative D call TRBD2 (6 bases). This CDR3 is 14 amino acids long. V lost 4 bases to trimming and J lost 6 bases, with 12 bases between them. CDR1 and CDR2 (germline): KGHSH, LQKENI. The CDR3: CASSRLVGPGELFF. In DNA form, the CDR3 reads TGTGCCAGCTCACGACTAGTTGGACCCGGGGAGCTGTTTTTT.

This clone was observed a single time. The V and J genes are TRBV6-5 and TRBJ1-4; D gene ambiguous. V was shortened by 8 bases and J by 8 bases, with 18 bases between the two germline ends. The CDR3 runs to 14 residues. Germline CDR1 reads MNHEY; CDR2 reads SVGAGI. The DNA for the CDR3 is TGTGCCAGCTCGGAGGGAGGGAAGGGCGAAAAACTGTTTTTT. Encoded protein: CASSEGGKGEKLFF.

This clone showed up just a few times. V usage is TRBV5-1 and J usage is TRBJ1-3; D ambiguous. Trimming pared 0 bases from V and 2 bases from J, leaving 9 bases between. Germline assignment: CDR1 SGHRS and CDR2 YFSETQ. CDR3 size: 15 residues. The CDR3: CASSLETGTGNTIYF. CDR3 DNA sequence: TGCGCCAGCAGCTTGGAGACGGGGACTGGAAACACCATATATTTT.

The chain uses TRBV6-6 and TRBJ2-3; 7 nucleotides align to TRBD1. Germline V CDR1 and CDR2: MNHNY, SVGAGI (reference sequence). The junction had 13 bases not matched to a gene; V was cut back by 5 bases and J by 2 bases. The CDR3 is 17 amino acids. The CDR3 spells CASSLHSTGQATDTQYF. The CDR3 nucleotides are TGTGCCAGCAGTCTCCACTCCACAGGACAGGCCACAGATACGCAGTATTTT.

The V gene is TRBV10-2, the J gene TRBJ1-5, with 8 positions matching TRBD1. V shed 6 bases, J shed 2 bases, and the junction held 3 bases outside the gene matches. Germline V gene data show CDR1 as WSHSY and CDR2 as SAAADI. The CDR3 spans 14 residues. The CDR3, as DNA: TGCGCCAGCAGAAAGACAGGGGGCAATCAGCCCCAGCATTTT. Translating it yields CASRKTGGNQPQHF.

This chain links TRBV6-1 with TRBJ2-1; D possibly corresponds to TRBD1 (6 bases). Germline CDR1 is MNHNS and CDR2 is SASEGT. Deletions cut 0 bases from V and 7 bases from J, with 13 bases between. This CDR3 is 15 amino acids long. The CDR3 DNA reads TGTGCCAGCAGTGAAGCGCTCAGGGGATGGAATGAGCAGTTCTTC. Translating gives CASSEALRGWNEQFF.

CDR3 sequence reads: CASSLNTDYEQYF. The CDR3 DNA reads TGTGCCAGCAGCTTGAACACCGACTACGAGCAGTACTTC. The V call is TRBV5-5, the J call TRBJ2-7; D not resolved. The CDR3 has 13 residues. CDR1 is SGHKS, CDR2 YYEKEE, per germline (reference sequence). Trimming took 1 base from V and 3 from J, leaving 8 bases between them.

CDR3 DNA: TGTGCCAGTAGTCTCCGGGACACTTTAGCCAAAAACATTCAGTACTTC. Translated, it gives CASSLRDTLAKNIQYF. The chain combines TRBV19 with TRBJ2-4, with D possibly TRBD1 on 6 matching bases. Germline CDR1 and CDR2: LNHDA and SQIVND (reference sequence). The CDR3 covers 16 residues. The V end lost 5 bases, the J end lost 0 bases, and 14 bases lay between the germline ends.

V and J are TRBV7-2 and TRBJ2-7, with TRBD1 identical over 7 bases. V shed 7 bases and J 0 bases; nucleotides not matched to a gene: 9. The CDR3 runs to 15 residues. Germline assignment: CDR1 SGHTA and CDR2 FQGNSA. DNA of the CDR3: TGTGCCAGCACCATGATGGACAGGAGCTCCTACGAGCAGTACTTC. It translates to CASTMMDRSSYEQYF. Combining the CDR3 with reference TRBV7-2 and TRBJ2-7 gives the whole variable domain GAGVSQSPSNKVTEKGKDVELRCDPISGHTALYWYRQSLGQGLEFLIYFQGNSAPDKSGLPSDRFSAERTGGSVSTLTIQRTQQEDSAVYLCASTMMDRSSYEQYFGPGTRLTVT.

V and J are TRBV19 and TRBJ1-4; weak D call: TRBD1 (5 bases). The germline CDR1 and CDR2 sequences are LNHDA and SQIVND (reference sequence). V gave up 7 bases and J gave up 4 bases, with 13 bases separating them. This CDR3 has 14 residues. The DNA for the CDR3 is TGTGCCAGTATGGAGGGCGGACATAATGAAAAACTGTTTTTT. Translated, it gives CASMEGGHNEKLFF.

The chain's CDR3 is CASSQELALEETQYF. In DNA form, the CDR3 reads TGTGCCAGCAGTCAGGAACTAGCTCTTGAGGAGACCCAGTACTTC. The V and J genes are TRBV5-6 and TRBJ2-5; a possible D gene is TRBD2 (6 bases). CDR1 is SGHDT and CDR2 is YYEEEE in the germline V gene. V lost 5 bases, J lost 5 bases, and 19 bases lay in between. This CDR3 comprises 15 residues.

This chain links TRBV10-3 with TRBJ1-2; 12 positions agree with TRBD1. Losses at the gene ends were 8 bases for V and 4 bases for J; bases not matched to a gene: 20. Germline assignment: CDR1 ENHRY and CDR2 SYGVKD. CDR3 size: 19 residues. The CDR3 DNA reads as TGTGCCATCGGAAACGCGACTCCGGGACAGGGGGCGCGAGGCTATGGCTACACCTTC. Encoded protein: CAIGNATPGQGARGYGYTF.

In this sample, this clone turned up a few times. V usage is TRBV9 and J usage is TRBJ2-1, with TRBD2 matching over 7 bases. Trimming took 0 bases from V and 3 from J; bases not matched to a gene: 6. This CDR3 spans 16 amino acids. Germline V CDR1 and CDR2: SGDLS, YYNGEE. The CDR3 region is CASSVVSLAVYNEQFF. The CDR3 bases are TGTGCCAGCAGCGTAGTAAGTCTAGCGGTCTACAATGAGCAGTTCTTC.

The V call is TRBV2, the J call TRBJ1-2; maybe TRBD1 (5 bases). The CDR3 covers 12 residues. The V and J ends lost 8 bases and 6 bases respectively, with 13 bases between them. Germline-derived CDR1 and CDR2 are SNHLY and FYNNEI. The CDR3 spells CASDDSFNGYTF. The CDR3 DNA reads as TGTGCCAGCGACGACAGCTTTAATGGCTACACCTTC.

This CDR3 is CASRGLAGGNEQFF. The DNA for the CDR3 is TGTGCCAGCAGGGGACTAGCGGGAGGCAATGAGCAGTTCTTC. V usage is TRBV2 and J usage is TRBJ2-1; TRBD2 aligns across 15 bases. The germline gives CDR1 SNHLY, CDR2 FYNNEI. V gave up 6 bases and J gave up 6 bases; unmatched junction bases: 0. This CDR3 is built from 14 residues.